This T cell receptor beta chain was recorded in a study of blood T cell repertoires in COVID-19. TCRdb's table, derived via immunoSEQ multiplex PCR, lists solely in-frame clones and lacks some. The data hold some 260,000 clones, with more than 60% observed a single time. V was cut by 2 bases and J by 0 bases, with 15 bases left in between. Germline CDR1 reads SGHNT; CDR2 reads YYREEE (reference sequence). The CDR3 is 16 amino acids. The rearrangement uses TRBV5-4 and TRBJ2-7; TRBD2 is a possible D gene (5 bases). This sequence was found in a middle-aged woman with active or convalescent COVID-19. Sequencing input: peripheral blood. The CDR3 sequence is CASSLFWDRGSYEQYF. The CDR3 coding sequence is TGTGCCAGCAGCTTATTCTGGGATCGGGGCTCCTACGAGCAGTACTTC.